This T cell receptor beta chain comes out of a study of T cell repertoires and HLA-DP antigens. Study overall: A couple of male donors and one female donor spanned ages 18-to-29 through 60-to-69. Findings of the study overall: A non-physiological HeLa system presented antigen to total CD4+ responders.

With regard to this clone: Its antigen is undetermined.

The assay was immunoSEQ multiplex PCR, and TCRdb's table has in-frame clones only and misses some. The sample has almost 90,000 clones, approximately 86% seen once. Germline lookup yields CDR1 SGHNT and CDR2 YYREEE (reference sequence). This CDR3 is 15 amino acids long. V gave up 1 base and J gave up 0 bases, with 11 bases separating them. The rearrangement joins TRBV5-4 to TRBJ2-7, with D possibly matching TRBD2 (6 bases). The source material was CD4+ T cells from PBMCs. This receptor was taken from a man aged 45-65 years in good health and CMV-seronegative. CDR3: CASSLFAGTSYEQYF. DNA for the CDR3: TGTGCCAGCAGCTTGTTCGCGGGAACCTCCTACGAGCAGTACTTC.